Below, 3 T cell receptor beta chains from the same sample are listed, as sequenced in a study of blood T cell repertoires in COVID-19. Sequenced by immunoSEQ multiplex PCR; TCRdb stores in-frame clones only, minus some. The data contain 95,000 to 130,000 clones, roughly four fifths of them singletons. Sequencing used peripheral blood. The source of these receptors is a man in his 70s with active or convalescent COVID-19.

The chain couples TRBV5-5 to TRBJ2-7; maybe TRBD1 (7 bases). V was pared by 4 bases and J by 3 bases, with 17 bases between. Per germline, CDR1 SGHKS and CDR2 YYEKEE (reference sequence). CDR3 length: 15 residues. Here the CDR3 reads CASSVQGGSRYEQYF. The CDR3 coding sequence is TGTGCCAGCAGCGTGCAGGGGGGATCTCGCTACGAGCAGTACTTC. Together with reference TRBV5-5 and TRBJ2-7, the CDR3 gives the full variable domain: DAGVTQSPTHLIKTRGQQVTLRCSPISGHKSVSWYQQVLGQGPQFIFQYYEKEERGRGNFPDRFSARQFPNYSSELNVNALLLGDSALYLCASSVQGGSRYEQYFGPGTRLTVT.

This clone was picked up one time. The CDR3 reads CASSFSPTSGELFF. The CDR3 nucleotides are TGTGCCAGCAGCTTCTCACCTACGTCCGGGGAGCTGTTTTTT. The V and J genes are TRBV11-3 and TRBJ2-2, with D uncertain. Germline CDR1 SGHNT, CDR2 YENEEA. The CDR3 is 14 amino acids. V lost 3 bases and J 6 bases, leaving 11 bases between the germline ends.

The chain joins TRBV27 to TRBJ1-3, with 8 bases identical to TRBD1. The CDR3 has 14 amino acids. Germline CDR1 and CDR2: MNHEY and SMNVEV (reference sequence). V lost 5 bases and J lost 7; bases outside the gene matches: 7. The chain's CDR3 is CASSTDREGNTIYF. The DNA for the CDR3 is TGTGCCAGCAGTACGGACAGGGAGGGGAACACCATATATTTT.